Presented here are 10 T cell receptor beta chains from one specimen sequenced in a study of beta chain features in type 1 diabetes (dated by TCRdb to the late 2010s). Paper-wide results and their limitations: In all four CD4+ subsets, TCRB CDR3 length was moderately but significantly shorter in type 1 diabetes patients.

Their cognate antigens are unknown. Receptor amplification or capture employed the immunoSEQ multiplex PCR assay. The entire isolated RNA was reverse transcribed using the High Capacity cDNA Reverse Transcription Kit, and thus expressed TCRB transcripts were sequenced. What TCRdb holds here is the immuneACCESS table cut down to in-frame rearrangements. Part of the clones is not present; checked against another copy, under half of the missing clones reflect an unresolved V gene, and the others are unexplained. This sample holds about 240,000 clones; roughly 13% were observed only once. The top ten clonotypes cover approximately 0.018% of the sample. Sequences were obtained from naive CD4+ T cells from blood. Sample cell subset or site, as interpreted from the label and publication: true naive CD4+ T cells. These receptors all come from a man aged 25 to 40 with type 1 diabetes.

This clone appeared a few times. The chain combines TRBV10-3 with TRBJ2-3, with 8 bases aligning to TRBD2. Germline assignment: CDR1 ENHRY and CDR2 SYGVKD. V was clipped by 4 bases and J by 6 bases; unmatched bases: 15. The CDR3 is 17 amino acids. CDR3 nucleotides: TGTGCCATCAGTGTCGGGTCCCTGTCCGGCGGGGGGGATACGCAGTATTTT. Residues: CAISVGSLSGGGDTQYF.

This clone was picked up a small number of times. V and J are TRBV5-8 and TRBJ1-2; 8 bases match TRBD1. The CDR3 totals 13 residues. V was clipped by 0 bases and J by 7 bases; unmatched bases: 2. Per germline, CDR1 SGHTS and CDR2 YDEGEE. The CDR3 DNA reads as TGTGCCAGCAGCTTGGGACAGGGGCCTGGCTACACCTTC. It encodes CASSLGQGPGYTF.

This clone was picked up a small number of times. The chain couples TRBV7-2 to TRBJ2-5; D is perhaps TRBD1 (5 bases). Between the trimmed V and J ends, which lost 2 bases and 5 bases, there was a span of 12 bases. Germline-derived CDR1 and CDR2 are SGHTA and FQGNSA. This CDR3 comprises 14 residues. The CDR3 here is CASSLRQLGETQYF. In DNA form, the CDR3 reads TGTGCCAGCAGCTTAAGACAGTTGGGGGAGACCCAGTACTTC.

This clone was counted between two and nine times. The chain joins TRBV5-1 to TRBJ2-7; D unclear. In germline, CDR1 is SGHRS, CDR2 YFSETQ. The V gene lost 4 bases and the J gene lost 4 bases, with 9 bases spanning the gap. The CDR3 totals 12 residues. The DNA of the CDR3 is TGCGCCAGCAGCCCTCTCGGGTACGAGCAGTACTTC. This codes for CASSPLGYEQYF.

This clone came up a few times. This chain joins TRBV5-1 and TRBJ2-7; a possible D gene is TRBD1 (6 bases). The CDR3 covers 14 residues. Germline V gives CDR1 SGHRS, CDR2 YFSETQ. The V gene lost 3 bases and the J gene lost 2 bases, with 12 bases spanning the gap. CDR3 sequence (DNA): TGCGCCAGCAGCTCACAGGGACCTCCCTACGAGCAGTACTTC. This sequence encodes CASSSQGPPYEQYF.

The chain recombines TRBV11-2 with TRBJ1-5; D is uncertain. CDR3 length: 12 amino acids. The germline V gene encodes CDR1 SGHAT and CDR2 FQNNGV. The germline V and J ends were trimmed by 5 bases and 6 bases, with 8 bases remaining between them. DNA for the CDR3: TGTGCCAGCAGCCACGAGGGTCAGCCCCAGCATTTT. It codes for CASSHEGQPQHF.

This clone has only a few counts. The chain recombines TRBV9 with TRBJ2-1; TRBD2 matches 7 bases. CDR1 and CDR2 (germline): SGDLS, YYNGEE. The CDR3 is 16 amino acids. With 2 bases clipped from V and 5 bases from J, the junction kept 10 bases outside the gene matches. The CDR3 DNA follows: TGTGCCAGCAGCGTTAGGGGCGGGGGACGAGACAATGAGCAGTTCTTC. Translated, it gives CASSVRGGGRDNEQFF.

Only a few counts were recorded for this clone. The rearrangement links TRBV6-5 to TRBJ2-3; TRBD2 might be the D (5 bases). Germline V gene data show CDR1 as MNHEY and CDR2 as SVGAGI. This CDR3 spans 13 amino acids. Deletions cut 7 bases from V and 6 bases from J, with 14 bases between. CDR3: CASTRKPGDTQYF. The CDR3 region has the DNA TGTGCCAGCACCCGTAAGCCGGGGGATACGCAGTATTTT.

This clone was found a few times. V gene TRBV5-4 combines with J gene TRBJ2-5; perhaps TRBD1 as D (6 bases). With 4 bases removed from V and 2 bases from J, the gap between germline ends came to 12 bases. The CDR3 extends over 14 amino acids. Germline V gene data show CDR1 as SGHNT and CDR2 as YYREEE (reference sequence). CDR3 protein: CASSPQDSQETQYF. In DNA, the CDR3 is TGTGCCAGCAGCCCACAGGACAGTCAAGAGACCCAGTACTTC.

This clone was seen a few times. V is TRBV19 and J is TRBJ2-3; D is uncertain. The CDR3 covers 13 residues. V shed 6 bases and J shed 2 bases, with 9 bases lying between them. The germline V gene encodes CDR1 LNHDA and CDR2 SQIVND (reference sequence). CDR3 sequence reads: CASRSPSTDTQYF. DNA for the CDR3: TGTGCCAGTAGATCCCCATCCACAGATACGCAGTATTTT.